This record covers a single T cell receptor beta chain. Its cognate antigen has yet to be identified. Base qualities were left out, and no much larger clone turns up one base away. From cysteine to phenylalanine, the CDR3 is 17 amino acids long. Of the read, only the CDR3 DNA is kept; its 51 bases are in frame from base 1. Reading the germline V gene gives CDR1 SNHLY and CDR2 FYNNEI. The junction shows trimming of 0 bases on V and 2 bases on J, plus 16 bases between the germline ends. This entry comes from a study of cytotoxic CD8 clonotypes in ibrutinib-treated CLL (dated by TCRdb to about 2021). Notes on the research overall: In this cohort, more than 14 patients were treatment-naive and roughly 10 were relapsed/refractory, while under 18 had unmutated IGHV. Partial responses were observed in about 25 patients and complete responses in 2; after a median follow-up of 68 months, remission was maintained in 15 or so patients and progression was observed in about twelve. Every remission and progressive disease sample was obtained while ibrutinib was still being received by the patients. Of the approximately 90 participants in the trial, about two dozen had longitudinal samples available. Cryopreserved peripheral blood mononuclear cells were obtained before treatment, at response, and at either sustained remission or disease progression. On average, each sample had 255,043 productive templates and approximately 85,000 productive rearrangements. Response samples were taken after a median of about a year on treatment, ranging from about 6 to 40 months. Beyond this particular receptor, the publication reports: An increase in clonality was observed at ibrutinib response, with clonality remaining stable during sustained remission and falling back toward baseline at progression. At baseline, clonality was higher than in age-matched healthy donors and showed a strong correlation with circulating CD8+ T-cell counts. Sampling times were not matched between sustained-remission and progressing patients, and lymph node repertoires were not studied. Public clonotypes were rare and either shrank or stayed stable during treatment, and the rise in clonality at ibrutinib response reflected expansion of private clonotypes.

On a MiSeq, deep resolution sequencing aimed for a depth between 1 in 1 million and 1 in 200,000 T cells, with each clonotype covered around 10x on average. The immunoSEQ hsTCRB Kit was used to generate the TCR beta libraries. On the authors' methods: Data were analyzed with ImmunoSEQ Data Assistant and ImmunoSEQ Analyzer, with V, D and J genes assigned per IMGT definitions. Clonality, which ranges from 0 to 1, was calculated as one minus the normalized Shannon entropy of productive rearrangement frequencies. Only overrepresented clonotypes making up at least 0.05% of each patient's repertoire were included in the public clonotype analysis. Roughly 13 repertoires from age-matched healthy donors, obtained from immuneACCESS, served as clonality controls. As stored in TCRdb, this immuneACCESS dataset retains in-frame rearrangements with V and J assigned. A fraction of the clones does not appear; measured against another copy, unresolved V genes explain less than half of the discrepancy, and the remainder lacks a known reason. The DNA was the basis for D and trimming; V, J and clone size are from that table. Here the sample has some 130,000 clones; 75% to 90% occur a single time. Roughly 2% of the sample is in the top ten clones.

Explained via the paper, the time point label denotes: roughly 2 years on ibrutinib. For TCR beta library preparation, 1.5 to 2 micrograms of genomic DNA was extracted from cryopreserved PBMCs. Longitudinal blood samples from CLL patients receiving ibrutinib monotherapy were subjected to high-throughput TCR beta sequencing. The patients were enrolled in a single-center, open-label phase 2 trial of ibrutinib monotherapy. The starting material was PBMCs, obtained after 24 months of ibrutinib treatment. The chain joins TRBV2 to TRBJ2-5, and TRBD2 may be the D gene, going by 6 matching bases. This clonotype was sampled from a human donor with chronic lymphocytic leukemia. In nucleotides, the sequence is TGTGCCAGCAGTGAAGCGGGTACTCTAGCGTCGCAAGAGACCCAGTACTTC. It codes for CASSEAGTLASQETQYF.